The rows below give T cell receptor beta chains drawn from one sample of a study of identical twins. One entry per CDR3 protein results from TCRdb running MiXCR on the 5' RACE reads. Among some 1,700,000 distinct CDR3 sequences listed, roughly a third were seen once. Input material: cord blood. These receptors were taken from a newborn girl in good health. The CDR3 runs from the conserved cysteine through the conserved F or W. Fields, in order: clone size, J gene, D gene, V gene, CDR3 DNA, CDR3 protein. D genes are given only for firm matches. Clone size is given for some rows only: seen once, a few or many times, or a class if the clone is expanded.

abundance: -; j_gene: TRBJ2-4; d_gene: TRBD2; v_gene: TRBV4-2; CDR3nt: TGTGCCAGCAGCCGGGGACTAGCGGGATTTGGCATTCAGTACTTC; CDR3aa: CASSRGLAGFGIQYF
abundance: -; j_gene: TRBJ2-4; d_gene: TRBD2; v_gene: TRBV4-1; CDR3nt: TGCGCCAGCAGCCGACCGACTAGCGACCAAAACATTCAGTACTTC; CDR3aa: CASSRPTSDQNIQYF
abundance: few; j_gene: TRBJ2-3; d_gene: TRBD2; v_gene: TRBV7-2; CDR3nt: TGTGCCAGCAGCATGGACCCGGGACTAGCGGGGGTCTTGACAGATACGCAGTATTTT; CDR3aa: CASSMDPGLAGVLTDTQYF
abundance: few; j_gene: TRBJ1-1; d_gene: TRBD1; v_gene: TRBV5-1; CDR3nt: TGCGCCAGCAGCCCGGGACAGGCTGTGACTGAAGCTTTCTTT; CDR3aa: CASSPGQAVTEAFF
abundance: -; j_gene: TRBJ2-7; d_gene: TRBD2; v_gene: TRBV12-3/TRBV12-4; CDR3nt: TGTGCCAGCAGTCGACCGACTAGCGGGAGGAGCTACAATGAGCAGTACTTC; CDR3aa: CASSRPTSGRSYNEQYF
abundance: few; j_gene: TRBJ2-5; d_gene: -; v_gene: TRBV21-1; CDR3nt: TGTGCCAGCTTCCGAACAGGGAAGGTCCAAGAGACCCAGTACTTC; CDR3aa: CASFRTGKVQETQYF
abundance: few; j_gene: TRBJ1-5; d_gene: -; v_gene: TRBV6-4; CDR3nt: TGTGCCACCCCGGAGGGGGTTCCAATTCGTAGCAATCAGCCCCAGCATTTT; CDR3aa: CATPEGVPIRSNQPQHF
abundance: many; j_gene: TRBJ2-3; d_gene: TRBD1; v_gene: TRBV3-1; CDR3nt: TGTGCTAGTGGACAGGGTAGCACAGATACGCAGTATTTT; CDR3aa: CASGQGSTDTQYF
abundance: few; j_gene: TRBJ2-7; d_gene: -; v_gene: TRBV20-1; CDR3nt: TGCAGTGCTAGACAGGTCTACTACGAGCAGTACTTC; CDR3aa: CSARQVYYEQYF
abundance: -; j_gene: TRBJ1-1; d_gene: TRBD1; v_gene: TRBV10-3; CDR3nt: TGTGCCATCAGTGAGTCTTGGCTCAGGGGGGCGGGGGACACTGAAGCTTTCTTT; CDR3aa: CAISESWLRGAGDTEAFF
abundance: many; j_gene: TRBJ2-7; d_gene: -; v_gene: TRBV29-1; CDR3nt: TGCAGCGTTGAAGACACCTACGAGCAGTACTTC; CDR3aa: CSVEDTYEQYF
abundance: -; j_gene: TRBJ1-5; d_gene: -; v_gene: TRBV7-2; CDR3nt: TGTGCCAGCAGCCCATGGGCAGGGGTCGATCAGCCCCAGCATTTT; CDR3aa: CASSPWAGVDQPQHF
abundance: -; j_gene: TRBJ2-3; d_gene: -; v_gene: TRBV29-1; CDR3nt: TGCAGCGTTGTGCCCACAGGGTCGGGCACAGATACGCAGTATTTT; CDR3aa: CSVVPTGSGTDTQYF
abundance: -; j_gene: TRBJ1-1; d_gene: TRBD1; v_gene: TRBV20-1; CDR3nt: TGCAGTGAACGACAGGGGGACACTGAAGCTTTCTTT; CDR3aa: CSERQGDTEAFF
abundance: -; j_gene: TRBJ1-1; d_gene: -; v_gene: TRBV4-1; CDR3nt: TGCGCCAGCAGCCCCGCTTTAAGGAAAAAGAACACTGAAGCTTTCTTT; CDR3aa: CASSPALRKKNTEAFF
abundance: -; j_gene: TRBJ2-1; d_gene: -; v_gene: TRBV5-1; CDR3nt: TGCGCCAGCAGCTTGGAGTCGCACGGGGATGAGCAGTTCTTC; CDR3aa: CASSLESHGDEQFF
abundance: -; j_gene: TRBJ2-5; d_gene: TRBD2; v_gene: TRBV4-2; CDR3nt: TGTGCCAGCAGCCAAGATACGGGGCGGGGGACCCAAGAGACCCAGTACTTC; CDR3aa: CASSQDTGRGTQETQYF
abundance: -; j_gene: TRBJ1-3; d_gene: -; v_gene: TRBV9; CDR3nt: TGTGCCAGCAGCGTAGAAGGGGCTCTTGGAAACACCATATATTTT; CDR3aa: CASSVEGALGNTIYF
abundance: many; j_gene: TRBJ1-2; d_gene: -; v_gene: TRBV5-1; CDR3nt: TGCGCCAGCAGCTTGGTTCCGGGGGACTATGGCTACACCTTC; CDR3aa: CASSLVPGDYGYTF
abundance: few; j_gene: TRBJ2-5; d_gene: -; v_gene: TRBV7-2; CDR3nt: TGTGCCAGCAGCTTAGGCGGCTTCCAGATGACCCAGTACTTC; CDR3aa: CASSLGGFQMTQYF
abundance: -; j_gene: TRBJ2-2; d_gene: -; v_gene: TRBV10-3; CDR3nt: TGTGCCATCAGTGAGCAGGCGAACACCGGGGAGCTGTTTTTT; CDR3aa: CAISEQANTGELFF
abundance: -; j_gene: TRBJ2-7; d_gene: -; v_gene: TRBV11-2; CDR3nt: TGTGCCAGCAGCTTAGATGGGGGAAAGCCATTCCCGTCCTACAATGAGCAGTACTTC; CDR3aa: CASSLDGGKPFPSYNEQYF
abundance: -; j_gene: TRBJ2-3; d_gene: -; v_gene: TRBV20-1; CDR3nt: TGCAGTGCTAGAGATCGACTAGGGCAGTATTTT; CDR3aa: CSARDRLGQYF
abundance: few; j_gene: TRBJ2-1; d_gene: TRBD1; v_gene: TRBV25-1; CDR3nt: TGTGCCAGCTGGGACAGGGTTTACAATGAGCAGTTCTTC; CDR3aa: CASWDRVYNEQFF
abundance: -; j_gene: TRBJ2-5; d_gene: -; v_gene: TRBV2; CDR3nt: TGTGCCAGCAGTGAAGCGGGCGGGGCGGTAACTTCTGTGCTGTACTTC; CDR3aa: CASSEAGGAVTSVLYF
abundance: -; j_gene: TRBJ2-1; d_gene: -; v_gene: TRBV6-5; CDR3nt: TGTGCCAGCAGAAACACGGGAGTTACCTACAATGAGCAGTTCTTC; CDR3aa: CASRNTGVTYNEQFF
abundance: -; j_gene: TRBJ2-7; d_gene: TRBD2; v_gene: TRBV7-7; CDR3nt: TGTGCCAGCAGCCCTACTAGCGGGGCCTTAGAGGGGAATGAGCAGTACTTC; CDR3aa: CASSPTSGALEGNEQYF
abundance: few; j_gene: TRBJ1-2; d_gene: -; v_gene: TRBV28; CDR3nt: TGTGCCAGCAGTGGGGCAGCACTATCTAACTATGGCTACACCTTC; CDR3aa: CASSGAALSNYGYTF
abundance: -; j_gene: TRBJ1-6; d_gene: TRBD1; v_gene: TRBV4-2; CDR3nt: TGTGCCAGCAGCCAAGATCCGGGACAGTCTAATTCACCCCTCCACTTT; CDR3aa: CASSQDPGQSNSPLHF
abundance: few; j_gene: TRBJ2-7; d_gene: -; v_gene: TRBV11-2; CDR3nt: TGTGCCAGCAGCTTAGTGGACCCCTCCTACGAGCAGTACTTC; CDR3aa: CASSLVDPSYEQYF
abundance: few; j_gene: TRBJ2-2; d_gene: -; v_gene: TRBV4-2; CDR3nt: TGTGCCAGCAGCCAAGAGACCCGGGAGTGGGGCACCGGGGAGCTGTTTTTT; CDR3aa: CASSQETREWGTGELFF
abundance: -; j_gene: TRBJ2-1; d_gene: TRBD2; v_gene: TRBV11-2; CDR3nt: TGTGCCAGCAGCAGACCGGGACTAGCGGAAAAGTCCGAGGCCCCCTACAATGAGCAGTTCTTC; CDR3aa: CASSRPGLAEKSEAPYNEQFF
abundance: few; j_gene: TRBJ1-4; d_gene: TRBD1; v_gene: TRBV7-9; CDR3nt: TGTGCCAGCAGCCCAAAGGGACAGACTAATGAAAAACTGTTTTTT; CDR3aa: CASSPKGQTNEKLFF
abundance: few; j_gene: TRBJ2-7; d_gene: TRBD1; v_gene: TRBV6-2/TRBV6-3; CDR3nt: TGTGCCAGCAGCTCCGGGACAGGGTTCTTCTACGAGCAGTACTTC; CDR3aa: CASSSGTGFFYEQYF
abundance: -; j_gene: TRBJ1-2; d_gene: -; v_gene: TRBV20-1; CDR3nt: TGCGGTGCTAGACAGGACCCTTATGGCTACACCTTC; CDR3aa: CGARQDPYGYTF
abundance: few; j_gene: TRBJ2-7; d_gene: -; v_gene: TRBV20-1; CDR3nt: TGCAGTGCTAGACATCGTATAACACGCTACGAGCAGTACTTC; CDR3aa: CSARHRITRYEQYF
abundance: few; j_gene: TRBJ2-3; d_gene: -; v_gene: TRBV29-1; CDR3nt: TGCAGCGCCCGTCGCGGTACCACAGATACGCAGTATTTT; CDR3aa: CSARRGTTDTQYF